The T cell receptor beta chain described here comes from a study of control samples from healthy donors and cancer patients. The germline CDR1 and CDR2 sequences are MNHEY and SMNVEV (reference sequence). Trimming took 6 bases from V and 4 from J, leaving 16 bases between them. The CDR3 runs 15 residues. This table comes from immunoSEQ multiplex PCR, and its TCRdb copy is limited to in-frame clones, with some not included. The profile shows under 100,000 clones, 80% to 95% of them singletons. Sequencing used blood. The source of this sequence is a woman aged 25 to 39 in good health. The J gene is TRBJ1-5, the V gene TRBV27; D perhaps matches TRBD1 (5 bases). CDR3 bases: TGTGCCAGCAGCTACGGGGGAGTCTCGAATCAGCCCCAGCATTTT. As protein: CASSYGGVSNQPQHF.